This T cell receptor beta chain emerged from a study of T-cell memory formation after mild COVID-19. Whole-study findings and limits: The study found contracting CD4+ clones mainly in CM and EM and contracting CD8+ clones in EMRA. While clones contracting from day 15 to 85 were balanced between CD4 and CD8, later expanders leaned CD4+.

The V gene lost 2 bases and the J gene lost 7 bases, with 20 bases spanning the gap. This CDR3 is built from 16 residues. Per the germline V gene, CDR1 is SGHTA and CDR2 is FQGNSA. This clonotype came up a few times. Its matching antigen is unknown. 5'RACE primed from the constant segment yielded TCR alpha and TCR beta cDNA libraries bearing sample barcodes and UMIs. TCRdb re-called the 5' RACE reads with MiXCR, one entry per CDR3 protein. The sample carries roughly 450,000 distinct CDR3 sequences, approximately 18% recorded once. The V gene is TRBV7-2, the J gene TRBJ2-5, with D possibly matching TRBD2 (5 bases). The receptor was derived from a man between 18 and 29 years old who had mild COVID-19 (a few samples of this study predate the infection). Cell type and time point are not known. The sample comprised PBMCs or a T cell subset sorted from them (not recorded which). CDR3 region: CASSLTGYGRGGTQYF. The DNA for the CDR3 is TGTGCCAGCAGCTTAACGGGTTATGGCCGTGGAGGGACCCAGTACTTC.